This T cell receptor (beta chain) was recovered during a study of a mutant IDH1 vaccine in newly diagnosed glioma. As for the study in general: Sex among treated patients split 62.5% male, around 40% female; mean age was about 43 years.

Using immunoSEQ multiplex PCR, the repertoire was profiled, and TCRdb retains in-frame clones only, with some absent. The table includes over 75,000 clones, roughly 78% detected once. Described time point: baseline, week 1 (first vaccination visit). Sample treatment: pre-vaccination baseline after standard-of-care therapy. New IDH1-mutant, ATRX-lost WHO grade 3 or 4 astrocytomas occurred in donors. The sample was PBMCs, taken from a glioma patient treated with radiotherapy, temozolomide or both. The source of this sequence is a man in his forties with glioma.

CDR3 in amino acids: CASSLVLGRNEQFF. The CDR3 nucleotides are TGTGCCAGCAGCTTGGTGCTAGGGCGCAATGAGCAGTTCTTC. The rearrangement uses TRBV5-8 and TRBJ2-1; no definite D call. The CDR3 loop spans 14 amino acids. The V and J ends lost 0 bases and 6 bases respectively, with 10 bases between them. Germline-derived CDR1 and CDR2 are SGHTS and YDEGEE.